This TCR beta chain was sequenced in a study of blood T cells in healthy people across ages. As regards this clonotype: Its matching antigen is unknown.

Study conclusions and caveats: Higher naive T cell percentage went strongly together with higher TCR beta diversity.

The second PCR ran roughly 7 to 11 cycles with a sample-barcoded 5' primer and J-beta primers. TCRdb passed the 5' RACE reads through MiXCR, listing each CDR3 protein once. The profile covers approximately 800,000 distinct CDR3 sequences, with about three fifths appearing a single time and 20% to 25% taken by the ten largest. The TCR comes from a man under 40 in good health. Sequences were obtained from blood.

The CDR3 sequence is CASSVAGEDEQYF. CDR3 sequence (DNA): TGTGCCAGCAGCGTAGCGGGAGAGGACGAGCAGTACTTC. The rearrangement joins TRBV9 to TRBJ2-7, with TRBD2 as a possible D gene (6 bases). Per the germline V gene, CDR1 is SGDLS and CDR2 is YYNGEE. Deletions cut 0 bases from V and 5 bases from J, with 9 bases between. The CDR3 length is 13 residues.